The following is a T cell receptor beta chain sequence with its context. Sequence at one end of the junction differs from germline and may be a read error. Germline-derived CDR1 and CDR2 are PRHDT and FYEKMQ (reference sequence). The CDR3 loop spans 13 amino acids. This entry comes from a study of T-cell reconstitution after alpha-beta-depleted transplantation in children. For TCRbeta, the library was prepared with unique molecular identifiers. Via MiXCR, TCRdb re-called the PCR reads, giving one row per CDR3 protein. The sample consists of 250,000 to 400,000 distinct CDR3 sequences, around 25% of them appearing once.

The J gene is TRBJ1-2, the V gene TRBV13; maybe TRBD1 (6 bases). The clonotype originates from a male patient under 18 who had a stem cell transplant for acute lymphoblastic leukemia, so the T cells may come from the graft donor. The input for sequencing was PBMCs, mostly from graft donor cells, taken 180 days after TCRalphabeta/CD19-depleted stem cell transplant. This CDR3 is CASTDSAAGQCIF. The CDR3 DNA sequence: TGTGCCAGCACTGACTCCGCGGCCGGACAGTGCATCTTC.